The subject of this entry is one TCR beta chain. TEMRA cells underwent FACS enrichment and CD8+ and CD4+ T cells underwent negative isolation. Reverse transcription used roughly 0.45 to 1 ug RNA and random hexamers. TCRdb reanalysed the immunoSEQ multiplex PCR reads using MiXCR and keeps one entry per CDR3 protein. The table lists some 300,000 distinct CDR3 sequences, around 91% of them singletons. V dropped 3 bases and J dropped 4 bases, with 3 bases sitting between them. This CDR3 has 11 amino acids. CDR1 is SNHLY, CDR2 FYNNEI, per germline. This sample stems from a study of CD8 T cells in Susac syndrome.

Material: CD8+ T cells from PBMCs. V usage is TRBV2 and J usage is TRBJ1-1; unclear D gene. The sequence came from a human donor with multiple sclerosis. The CDR3 nucleotides are TGTGCCAGCAGTGAGGGCACTGAAGCTTTCTTT. Protein product: CASSEGTEAFF. Supplemented by reference TRBV2 and TRBJ1-1, the full variable domain reads EPEVTQTPSHQVTQMGQEVILRCVPISNHLYFYWYRQILGQKVEFLVSFYNNEISEKSEIFDDQFSVERPDGSNFTLKIRSTKLEDSAMYFCASSEGTEAFFGQGTRLTVV.